These 17 T cell receptor beta chains were sequenced from one sample in a study of IL-17A CD8 T cells in psoriatic arthritis synovium. Psoriatic arthritis patients had synovial fluid drawn from joints that were actively inflamed. Method: immunoSEQ multiplex PCR; TCRdb's copy keeps in-frame clones and lacks some. The table includes roughly 2,100 clones, approximately 65% detected once. Sequences were obtained from memory CD8+ T cells from synovial fluid. The subset: bulk memory CD8+ T cells (CD45RA-CD27+/- and CD45RA+CD27-). These receptors all stem from a human donor with psoriatic arthritis.

The genes are TRBV9 and TRBJ2-7; either TRBD1 or TRBD2 may supply D (5 bases each). Deletions cut 0 bases from V and 5 bases from J, with 9 bases between. CDR1 is SGDLS, CDR2 YYNGEE, per germline. The CDR3 consists of 13 residues. The CDR3: CASSVELGDEQYF. The CDR3 DNA is TGTGCCAGCAGCGTAGAATTGGGGGACGAGCAGTACTTC.

This clone was counted a few times. The chain is built from TRBV5-6 and TRBJ2-7; D is perhaps TRBD2 (6 bases). The CDR3 runs 14 residues. Trimming removed 0 bases from V and 5 bases from J, with 12 bases in between. In germline, CDR1 is SGHDT, CDR2 YYEEEE. The CDR3 loop reads CASSLVTSRNEQYF. CDR3 in DNA: TGTGCCAGCAGCTTGGTGACTAGTCGAAACGAGCAGTACTTC.

A few counts support this clone. CDR3 amino acids: CASSPTSSYEQYF. The CDR3, as DNA: TGTGCCAGCAGTCCGACTAGTTCCTACGAGCAGTACTTC. V usage is TRBV5-4 and J usage is TRBJ2-7, with a possible D match to TRBD2 (6 bases). V was cut by 5 bases and J by 1 base, with 10 bases left in between. This CDR3 is 13 amino acids long. Per the germline V gene, CDR1 is SGHNT and CDR2 is YYREEE (reference sequence).

The chain carries TRBV9 and TRBJ1-2; maybe TRBD1 (5 bases). Germline V gives CDR1 SGDLS, CDR2 YYNGEE. This CDR3 comprises 13 residues. The V end lost 0 bases, the J end lost 3 bases, and 6 bases lay between the germline ends. The CDR3 region has the DNA TGTGCCAGCAGCGTAGGGGGGGACTATGGCTACACCTTC. It is translated as CASSVGGDYGYTF.

This clone was counted only a few times. CDR3 residues: CASSAPGGDATNEKLFF. As DNA, the CDR3 is TGTGCCAGCAGTGCCCCAGGGGGCGACGCAACTAATGAAAAACTGTTTTTT. The chain links TRBV2 to TRBJ1-4, with 8 bases that match TRBD1. V dropped 4 bases and J dropped 0; count of bases not matched to a gene: 7. The CDR3 runs 17 residues. Germline V gives CDR1 SNHLY, CDR2 FYNNEI.

V usage is TRBV5-6 and J usage is TRBJ2-3; 8 nucleotides agree with TRBD2. Germline CDR1 and CDR2: SGHDT and YYEEEE. The CDR3 is made up of 18 amino acids. J was trimmed by 1 base and V by 4 bases; bases with no gene match: 14. The CDR3 nucleotides are TGTGCCAGCAGCCGGAACAAGAAGCGGGAGAGGGGCACAGATACGCAGTATTTT. This codes for CASSRNKKRERGTDTQYF.

J is TRBJ2-1 and V is TRBV9, with TRBD2 as a possible D gene (6 bases). Trimming left V 3 bases short and J 7 bases short, with 14 bases between. The CDR3 consists of 14 residues. Per the germline V gene, CDR1 is SGDLS and CDR2 is YYNGEE. CDR3 sequence: CASSDRDSGNEQFF. CDR3 coding DNA: TGTGCCAGCAGCGACCGGGACTCGGGGAATGAGCAGTTCTTC.

By proportion, this clone is large. The V call is TRBV18, the J call TRBJ2-1, with unresolved D. Trimming stripped 2 bases from V and 3 bases from J, with 20 bases between. The length of the CDR3 is 18 residues. Germline CDR1 and CDR2: KGHSH and LQKENI. This chain's CDR3 is CASSPGSEVFGNYNEQFF. The CDR3 DNA reads as TGTGCCAGCTCACCAGGTTCTGAGGTATTTGGGAACTACAATGAGCAGTTCTTC.

The V and J genes are TRBV5-4 and TRBJ2-5; D call uncertain. This CDR3 contains 14 residues. Trimming pared 0 bases from V and 0 bases from J, leaving 6 bases between. Germline values: CDR1 SGHNT, CDR2 YYREEE (reference sequence). The CDR3 region is CASSLARYQETQYF. The CDR3 DNA reads as TGTGCCAGCAGCTTGGCGCGGTACCAAGAGACCCAGTACTTC.

This sequence joins TRBV23-1 and TRBJ2-3; no definite D call. TRBV23-1 is an open reading frame, and its role is uncertain. There are 14 residues in the CDR3. V was trimmed by 7 bases and J by 2 bases, leaving 13 bases between them. CDR3: CASTLRQDTDTQYF. The CDR3 coding sequence is TGCGCCAGCACTCTACGGCAGGACACAGATACGCAGTATTTT.

This chain uses TRBV29-1 with TRBJ2-7; 10 nucleotides match TRBD2. The length of the CDR3 is 14 residues. J lost 2 bases, V lost 5 bases, and 6 bases had no gene match. Germline V gives CDR1 SQVTM, CDR2 ANQGSEA. CDR3 loop: CSVYLGTSAYEQYF. The CDR3 nucleotides are TGCAGCGTTTATTTAGGGACTAGCGCCTACGAGCAGTACTTC.

This chain joins TRBV5-8 and TRBJ2-1, with 10 bases identical to TRBD2. Germline V lookup: CDR1 SGHTS, CDR2 YDEGEE. Trimming at V came to 4 bases and at J to 1 base, leaving 11 bases not matched to a gene. The CDR3 consists of 18 residues. The CDR3 DNA sequence: TGTGCCAGCAGCCCCCGAGCGGGAGGGTCGAGTTCCTACAATGAGCAGTTCTTC. Protein sequence: CASSPRAGGSSSYNEQFF.

The genes are TRBV5-4 and TRBJ2-1; D remains unclear. Germline V gene sequence: CDR1 SGHNT, CDR2 YYREEE (reference sequence). The CDR3 is made up of 13 amino acids. V was pared by 1 base and J by 4 bases, with 6 bases between. CDR3 DNA: TGTGCCAGCAGCTTGTCCGGGTACAATGAGCAGTTCTTC. Protein product: CASSLSGYNEQFF.

The rearrangement uses TRBV4-1 and TRBJ1-2; 7 bases are shared with TRBD1. The CDR3 covers 14 residues. Germline V gives CDR1 MGHRA, CDR2 YSYEKL. J lost 8 bases, V lost 1 base, and 7 bases had no gene match. The CDR3 coding sequence is TGCGCCAGCAGCCAAGTCACAGGGGTTCTCGGCTACACCTTC. It translates to CASSQVTGVLGYTF.

This clone was seen a handful of times. The chain joins TRBV30 to TRBJ2-3; D is undetermined. The germline gives CDR1 GTSNPN, CDR2 SVGIG (reference sequence). This CDR3 comprises 14 residues. Trimming left V 0 bases short and J 0 bases short, with 7 bases between. CDR3 residues: CAWSVTSSTDTQYF. The CDR3 region has the DNA TGTGCCTGGAGTGTAACGTCGAGCACAGATACGCAGTATTTT.

The chain uses TRBV6-1 and TRBJ2-3, with D unresolved. Germline V CDR1 and CDR2: MNHNS, SASEGT. The CDR3 extends over 13 amino acids. Deletions cut 6 bases from V and 1 base from J, with 8 bases between. For the CDR3, the DNA is TGTGCCAGCAGCATTCGGGGCACAGATACGCAGTATTTT. This sequence encodes CASSIRGTDTQYF.

The chain employs TRBV10-2 and TRBJ2-5; TRBD1 is a possible D gene (6 bases). Trimming removed 5 bases at V and 2 bases at J, with 12 bases between. The germline V gene encodes CDR1 WSHSY and CDR2 SAAADI. The CDR3 has 14 residues. The CDR3 protein is CASSWTEVQETQYF. In DNA, the CDR3 is TGCGCCAGCAGTTGGACAGAAGTACAAGAGACCCAGTACTTC.